The clone carrying this T cell receptor (beta chain) was detected many times. Its cognate antigen is unknown. The data stem from a study of naive and memory T cell subsets. Findings and caveats of the study: Potentially, T cell activation and differentiation skew this RNA-based measurement.

A UMI-containing oligonucleotide was joined by 3' ligation to the TCR cDNA template. Adult healthy volunteers gave 2.5 ml peripheral blood for whole-blood RNA. Cells were not sorted; total RNA input targeted about 1 to 1000 ng. Ligated cDNA underwent four rounds of PCR with nested alpha and beta constant region primers and SP2. Reverse transcription of blood and skin TCR RNA was primed at alpha and beta constant regions. TCRdb redid the calling of the 5' RACE reads with MiXCR, one entry per CDR3 protein. The sample consists of around 48,000 distinct CDR3 sequences, around 5% of them appearing once. The receptor comes from a female donor in good health.

CDR3 amino acids: CASSLAAGTYNEQFF. CDR3 in DNA: TGCGCCAGCAGCTTGGCAGCGGGGACCTACAATGAGCAGTTCTTC. This chain uses TRBV5-1 with TRBJ2-1; 7 positions agree with TRBD2. Germline CDR1 is SGHRS and CDR2 is YFSETQ. This CDR3 has 15 residues. The V gene end was trimmed by 0 bases and the J gene end by 2 bases; junction bases not matched to a gene: 2. The variable domain in full, completed from reference TRBV5-1 and TRBJ2-1, reads KAGVTQTPRYLIKTRGQQVTLSCSPISGHRSVSWYQQTPGQGLQFLFEYFSETQRNKGNFPGRFSGRQFSNSRSEMNVSTLELGDSALYLCASSLAAGTYNEQFFGPGTRLTVL.